This TCR beta chain was sequenced in a study of CD8+ T cells in alopecia areata. This clone came up a few times. What it recognizes is unknown. Regarding the study as a whole: Possibly because of HLA-related factors, TCR sharing was less clear across patients than in mice. Sequenced scalp T cells also include alphabeta T cells resident in normal skin. Affected lesional scalp, above all in alopecia totalis/universalis, was more clonal than normal scalp.

The V and J ends lost 6 bases and 7 bases, in that order; junction bases with no gene match: 12. Germline loops: CDR1 SQVTM, CDR2 ANQGSEA. The CDR3 consists of 15 residues. Extraction and reverse transcription of RNA yielded cDNA as the sequencing template. Using immunoSEQ multiplex PCR, the repertoire was profiled, and TCRdb retains in-frame clones only, with some absent. The sample lists approximately 120,000 clones, about 51% seen once, with 8% to 11% in the top ten. Sequenced input: NKG2D-low CD8+ T cells sorted from blood. This receptor was taken from a human donor with alopecia areata. The chain joins TRBV29-1 to TRBJ2-1; 10 bases are a match to TRBD2. This chain's CDR3 is CSVLAGEGVLNEQFF. The CDR3 coding sequence is TGCAGCGTCCTAGCGGGAGAGGGGGTGTTGAATGAGCAGTTCTTC.